This T cell receptor (beta chain) comes out of a study of blood T cell repertoires in COVID-19. Overall study: Samples representing acute and convalescent COVID-19 were sourced from the United States, Italy and Spain. Nucleic acid was either cDNA or gDNA, and it came from T cells, B-cell-depleted T cells, or PBMCs.

Looked up from germline, CDR1 is SGHRS and CDR2 is YFSETQ. The CDR3 runs 15 residues. After removal of 4 bases from V and 5 bases from J, the junction contained 5 bases not matched to a gene. Measured with immunoSEQ multiplex PCR; TCRdb has only the in-frame clones, and not every one. The sample comprises some 200,000 clones, about 83% of which are singletons, and under 15% rests with the top ten. The sequence was obtained from a woman aged 70-85 years with COVID-19, enrolled during active disease. Input material: peripheral blood. J is TRBJ2-5 and V is TRBV5-1; 13 nucleotides agree with TRBD2. The CDR3 here is CASSLGLAGRETQYF. As DNA, the CDR3 is TGCGCCAGCAGCCTGGGACTAGCGGGACGGGAGACCCAGTACTTC. Complete variable domain (other parts from reference TRBV5-1 and TRBJ2-5): KAGVTQTPRYLIKTRGQQVTLSCSPISGHRSVSWYQQTPGQGLQFLFEYFSETQRNKGNFPGRFSGRQFSNSRSEMNVSTLELGDSALYLCASSLGLAGRETQYFGPGTRLLVL.